The rows below give T cell receptor beta chains drawn from one sample of a study of T cell changes during pregnancy in multiple sclerosis. Measured with immunoSEQ multiplex PCR; TCRdb has only the in-frame clones, and not every one. Here the sample spans about 100,000 clones, over 85% being singletons. The material sequenced was peripheral blood, taken in the second trimester of pregnancy. Receptor source: a female donor with multiple sclerosis, enrolled in a pregnancy study. Each CDR3 is given with its conserved first and last residue. The D gene is left open where the match is weak. Some rows have no size entry. The others give once, few or many, or a class for an expanded clone.

j_call	v_call	d_call	clone_size	cdr3_nt	cdr3_aa
TRBJ2-7	TRBV7-6	TRBD1	NA	TGTGCCAGCAGCCCCCGCCCCGGGACAGCCTCCTACGAGCAGTACTTC	CASSPRPGTASYEQYF
TRBJ2-7	TRBV5-6	NA	NA	TGTGCCAGCAGCTTGGGTCTTAGTACCTACGAGCAGTACTTC	CASSLGLSTYEQYF
TRBJ2-2	TRBV6-1	NA	NA	TGTGCCACCCTACGACAGATAATGAACACCGGGGAGCTGTTTTTT	CATLRQIMNTGELFF
TRBJ2-1	TRBV7-9	NA	NA	TGTGCCAGCAGCTTAGGGCACAATGAGCAGTTCTTC	CASSLGHNEQFF
TRBJ2-5	TRBV30	NA	NA	TGTGCCTGGAGTAAACCAAACCGGGAACGCGCTATCGAGACCCAGTACTTC	CAWSKPNRERAIETQYF
TRBJ1-5	TRBV27	NA	NA	TGTGCCAGCAGTCGCTACAGCACCAATCAGCCCCAGCATTTT	CASSRYSTNQPQHF
TRBJ2-7	TRBV27	NA	NA	TGTGCCAGCAGTCCTTACAGGGATTCATACTTGGGCGAGCAGTACTTC	CASSPYRDSYLGEQYF
TRBJ1-5	TRBV30	TRBD1	NA	TGTGCCTGGAACCTTGGACAGGGCGGCAATCAGCCCCAGCATTTT	CAWNLGQGGNQPQHF
TRBJ1-6	TRBV6-1	TRBD1	few	TGTGCCAGCAGTCGGACAGGGGGTGAATCACCCCTCCACTTT	CASSRTGGESPLHF
TRBJ2-3	TRBV5-1	TRBD2	NA	TGCGCCAGCACCCATCTAGCGGGGGACACAGATACGCAGTATTTT	CASTHLAGDTDTQYF
TRBJ2-7	TRBV5-4	TRBD2	NA	TGTGCCAGCAGCGCCGAAAAGCGGGAGCCCTCCTACGAGCAGTACTTC	CASSAEKREPSYEQYF
TRBJ1-3	TRBV19	TRBD1	once	TGTGCCAGCACGGACAGGGTGGGCTTCTCTGGAAACACCATATATTTT	CASTDRVGFSGNTIYF
TRBJ2-3	TRBV29-1	NA	NA	TGCAGCGTAAGACGGGAACAGGATACGCAGTATTTT	CSVRREQDTQYF
TRBJ1-5	TRBV15	NA	NA	TGTGCCACCAGCAGAACCGGGACAAGGCAGCCCCAGCATTTT	CATSRTGTRQPQHF
TRBJ2-1	TRBV11-2	TRBD1	once	TGTGCCAGCAGCTTAGAGGGCCGACAGGGGGTTAGGAATGAGCAGTTCTTC	CASSLEGRQGVRNEQFF
TRBJ2-7	TRBV11-2	NA	NA	TGTGCCAGCAGCTCCCTGGGCGGGCTGGACGAGCAGTACTTC	CASSSLGGLDEQYF
TRBJ2-2	TRBV7-3	NA	NA	TGTGCCAGCAGCTTAAGAGATGCCCGGGACACCGGGGAGCTGTTTTTT	CASSLRDARDTGELFF
TRBJ1-5	TRBV27	TRBD1	NA	TGTGCCAGCAGTCCTACCACAGGGGTGCGCAATCAGCCCCAGCATTTT	CASSPTTGVRNQPQHF
TRBJ2-3	TRBV7-2	NA	NA	TGTGCCAGCAGCCCTCGGGGGTTTGGAGATACGCAGTATTTT	CASSPRGFGDTQYF
TRBJ2-7	TRBV7-3	NA	NA	TGTGCCAGCAGCCGCTCGGGGGGCGGGGTCTACGAGCAGTACTTC	CASSRSGGGVYEQYF
TRBJ2-1	TRBV14	TRBD2	NA	TGTGCCAGCAGTCAAATCAGCGGGGCCCCACCGAGTGAGCAGTTCTTC	CASSQISGAPPSEQFF
TRBJ1-1	TRBV6-5	NA	NA	TGTGCCAGCTTGGGGCCAGGGGCTGAAGCTTTCTTT	CASLGPGAEAFF
TRBJ2-2	TRBV12-5	TRBD2	NA	TGTGCTAGTGGTTTCACCAGGACTAGCGGCACCGGGGAGCTGTTTTTT	CASGFTRTSGTGELFF
TRBJ1-1	TRBV30	TRBD1	NA	TGTGCCTGGAGGAGACAGGGATTATACACTGAAGCTTTCTTT	CAWRRQGLYTEAFF
TRBJ2-5	TRBV5-4	NA	NA	TGTGCCAGCAGCCTTCCCCAAGAGACCCAGTACTTC	CASSLPQETQYF
TRBJ1-2	TRBV7-9	NA	NA	TGTGCCAGCAATTCTAATTCATATGGCTACACCTTC	CASNSNSYGYTF
TRBJ2-1	TRBV2	NA	NA	TGTGCCAGCAGTGAGCGGTACAATGAGCAGTTCTTC	CASSERYNEQFF
TRBJ2-5	TRBV4-1	TRBD1	once	TGCGCCAGCAGCCAAGACAGGGGGCAGGCAGAGACCCAGTACTTC	CASSQDRGQAETQYF
TRBJ2-1	TRBV18	NA	NA	TGTGCCAGCTCACCCACTTCAAGGGGTCTCTCCTACAATGAGCAGTTCTTC	CASSPTSRGLSYNEQFF